A single sample gave rise to the 2 T cell receptor beta chains below, sequenced in a study of early T cells in non-severe SARS-CoV-2 infection. TCRdb re-analysed the 5' RACE reads in MiXCR, keeping a single row per CDR3 protein. The table has approximately 70,000 distinct CDR3 sequences, about 5% seen once. This sample comprised whole blood, obtained at baseline. The receptors here all came from an adult who was a healthcare worker with PCR-confirmed SARS-CoV-2 infection or an uninfected control (not recorded which).

This clonotype was observed many times. For the CDR3, the DNA is TGTGCCAGCTCACTGGGACAGCAAGAGACCCAGTACTTC. Its protein is CASSLGQQETQYF. The chain links TRBV18 to TRBJ2-5; TRBD1 aligns across 7 bases. Germline trimming cut 4 bases from V and 2 bases from J; bases unmatched to any gene: 1. Per germline, CDR1 KGHSH and CDR2 LQKENI. CDR3 length: 13 residues.

There are a few counts of this clonotype. The chain employs TRBV19 and TRBJ2-1, with a possible D match to TRBD2 (5 bases). V lost 5 bases, J lost 4 bases, and 15 bases lay in between. Germline loops: CDR1 LNHDA, CDR2 SQIVND (reference sequence). This CDR3 is built from 15 residues. The DNA for the CDR3 is TGTGCCAGTAGTCGGACTGTCCAACCATACAATGAGCAGTTCTTC. Residues: CASSRTVQPYNEQFF.